The source of this T cell receptor (beta chain) is a study of B cell selection in AIRE deficiency. Germline-derived CDR1 and CDR2 are SGHAT and FQDESV (reference sequence). The CDR3 sequence is 16 residues long. The V gene lost 6 bases and the J gene lost 3 bases, with 19 bases spanning the gap. Regulatory T cells were sorted as CD4+CD25hiCD127low/negative cells. Data came from immunoSEQ multiplex PCR; TCRdb stores just in-frame clones and leaves some out. The sample yields roughly 23,000 clones, over 90% seen once. General observations from the study: AIRE-deficient Tconv and Treg repertoires matched healthy donors in TCRBV, CDR3 length, diversity. Only TCRbeta was sequenced; 35% to 40% of shared healthy Treg sequences appeared in Tconv.

With respect to this clone: Its target is unknown.

The V call is TRBV11-1, the J call TRBJ2-3, with a weak D call TRBD2 (6 bases). Material for sequencing was CD4+CD25+ Tregs sorted from PBMCs. The sequence derives from a human donor in good health. For the CDR3, the DNA is TGTGCCAGCAGTCCTTCCTTAGCGGAGACGACAGATACGCAGTATTTT. Protein product: CASSPSLAETTDTQYF.